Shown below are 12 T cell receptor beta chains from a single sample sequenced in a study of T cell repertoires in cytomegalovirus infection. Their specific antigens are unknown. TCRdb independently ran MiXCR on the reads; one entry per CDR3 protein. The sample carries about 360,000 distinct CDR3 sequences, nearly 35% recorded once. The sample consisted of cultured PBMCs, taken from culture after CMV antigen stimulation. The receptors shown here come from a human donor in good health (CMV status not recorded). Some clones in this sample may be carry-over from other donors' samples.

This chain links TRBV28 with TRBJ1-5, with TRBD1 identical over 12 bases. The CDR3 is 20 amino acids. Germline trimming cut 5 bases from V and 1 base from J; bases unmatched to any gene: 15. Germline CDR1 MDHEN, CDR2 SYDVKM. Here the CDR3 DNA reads TGTGCCAGCAGTGGGGTGGGACAGGGGGCAATTTTCATAAGCAATCAGCCCCAGCATTTT. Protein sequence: CASSGVGQGAIFISNQPQHF.

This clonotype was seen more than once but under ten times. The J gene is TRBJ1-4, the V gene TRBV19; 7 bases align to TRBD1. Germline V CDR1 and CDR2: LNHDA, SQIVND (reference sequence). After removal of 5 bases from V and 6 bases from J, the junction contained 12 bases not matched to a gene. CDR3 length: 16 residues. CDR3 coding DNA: TGTGCCAGTAGTCCCGGGACAGCCACGGGCTATGAAAAACTGTTTTTT. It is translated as CASSPGTATGYEKLFF.

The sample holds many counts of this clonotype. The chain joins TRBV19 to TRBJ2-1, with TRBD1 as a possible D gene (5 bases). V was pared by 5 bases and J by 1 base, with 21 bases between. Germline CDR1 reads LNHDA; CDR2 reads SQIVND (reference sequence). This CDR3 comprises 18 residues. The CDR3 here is CASSLQIGVWLSYNEQFF. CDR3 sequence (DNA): TGTGCCAGTAGTCTTCAGATAGGGGTATGGTTATCCTACAATGAGCAGTTCTTC.

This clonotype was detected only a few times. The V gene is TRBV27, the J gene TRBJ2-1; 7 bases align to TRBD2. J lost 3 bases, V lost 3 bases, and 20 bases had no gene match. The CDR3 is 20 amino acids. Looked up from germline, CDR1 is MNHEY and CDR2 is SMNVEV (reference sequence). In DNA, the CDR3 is TGTGCCAGCAGTTTGAGGTGGGCTAGCGGCACCTCAGCCCTCTACAATGAGCAGTTCTTC. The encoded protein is CASSLRWASGTSALYNEQFF.

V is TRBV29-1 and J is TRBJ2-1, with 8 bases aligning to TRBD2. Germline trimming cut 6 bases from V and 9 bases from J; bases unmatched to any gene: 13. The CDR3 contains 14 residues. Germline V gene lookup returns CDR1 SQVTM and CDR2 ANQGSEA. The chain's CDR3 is CSVLFFAGGGEQFF. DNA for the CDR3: TGCAGCGTCCTTTTCTTCGCGGGAGGCGGTGAGCAGTTCTTC.

The CDR3 DNA sequence: TGTGCCAGCAGTTCCCGGGCTAGCGGGAGCCCCTACGAGCAGTACGTC. Its protein is CASSSRASGSPYEQYV. The chain has TRBV28 and TRBJ2-7; 10 bases align to TRBD2. The V segment lost 4 bases and the J segment 2 bases; nucleotides outside the gene matches: 8. The CDR3 loop spans 16 amino acids. In germline, CDR1 is MDHEN, CDR2 SYDVKM.

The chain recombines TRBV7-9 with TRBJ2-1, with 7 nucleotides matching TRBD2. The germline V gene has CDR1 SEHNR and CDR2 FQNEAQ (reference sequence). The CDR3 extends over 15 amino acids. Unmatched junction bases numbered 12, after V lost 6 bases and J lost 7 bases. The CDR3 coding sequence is TGTGCCAGCAGTAACTCCCGCGGGAGCAAGAATGAGCAGTTCTTC. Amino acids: CASSNSRGSKNEQFF.

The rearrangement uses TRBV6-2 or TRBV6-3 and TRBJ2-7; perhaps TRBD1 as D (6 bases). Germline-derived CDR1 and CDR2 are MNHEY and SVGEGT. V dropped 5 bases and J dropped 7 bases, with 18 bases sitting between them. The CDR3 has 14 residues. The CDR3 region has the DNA TGTGCCAGCAGTGCATTGGCAGGGGTAGGAGAGCAGTACTTC. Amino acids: CASSALAGVGEQYF.

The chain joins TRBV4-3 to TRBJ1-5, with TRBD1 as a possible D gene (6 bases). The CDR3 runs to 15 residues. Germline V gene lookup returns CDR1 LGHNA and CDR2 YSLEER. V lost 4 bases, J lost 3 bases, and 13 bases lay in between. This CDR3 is CASSRAQGINQPQHF. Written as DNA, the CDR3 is TGCGCCAGCAGCCGCGCGCAGGGGATCAATCAGCCCCAGCATTTT.

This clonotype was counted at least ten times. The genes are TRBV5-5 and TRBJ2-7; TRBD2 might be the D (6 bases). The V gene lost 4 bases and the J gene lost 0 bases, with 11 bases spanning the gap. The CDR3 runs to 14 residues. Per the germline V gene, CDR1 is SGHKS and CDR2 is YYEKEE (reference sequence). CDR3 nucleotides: TGTGCCAGCAGCCGGGAGATGTTCTCCTACGAGCAGTACGTC. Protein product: CASSREMFSYEQYV.

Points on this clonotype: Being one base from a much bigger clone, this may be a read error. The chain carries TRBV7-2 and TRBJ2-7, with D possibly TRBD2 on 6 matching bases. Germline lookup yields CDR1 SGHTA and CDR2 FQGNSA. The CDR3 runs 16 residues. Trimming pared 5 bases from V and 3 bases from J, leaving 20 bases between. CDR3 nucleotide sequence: TGTGCCAGCAGCACGCAGTCTAGCGACGGGGGCTACGAGCAGTACTTC. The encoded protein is CASSTQSSDGGYEQYF.

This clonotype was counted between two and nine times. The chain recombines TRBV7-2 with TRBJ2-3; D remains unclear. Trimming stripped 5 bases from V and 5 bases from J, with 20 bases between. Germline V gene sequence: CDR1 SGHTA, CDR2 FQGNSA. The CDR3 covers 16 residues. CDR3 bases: TGTGCCAGCAGCCCGCGTGACTCGGTTTGGGTAGATACGCAGTATTTT. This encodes CASSPRDSVWVDTQYF.